This is a list of T cell receptor beta chains from one sample in a study of shared clonotypes between healthy human individuals. Generated by immunoSEQ multiplex PCR, the TCRdb table keeps only in-frame clones and is missing some. The repertoire consists of about 1.1 million clones, with approximately 80% occurring once and the leading ten covering more than 0.85%. Sequenced sample: memory CD4+ T cells from PBMCs. These receptors all stem from a man aged 18-30 years in good health. Some clones in this sample may be carry-over from other donors' samples. The CDR3 runs from the conserved cysteine through the conserved F or W. A D gene is named only where the DNA matches it firmly. Some rows have no size entry. The others give once, few or many, or a class for an expanded clone.

D,V,size,J,CDR3,DNA
NA,TRBV5-1,NA,TRBJ2-7,CATSPGWDPYEQYF,TGCGCCACCTCCCCGGGGTGGGACCCCTACGAGCAGTACTTC
TRBD1,TRBV12-5,NA,TRBJ1-2,CASVSGQGNYGYTF,TGTGCTAGTGTTTCGGGACAGGGGAACTATGGCTACACCTTC
TRBD1,TRBV7-9,NA,TRBJ2-1,CASSQGGTGVGEQFF,TGTGCCAGCAGCCAAGGGGGGACAGGGGTTGGTGAGCAGTTCTTC
TRBD1,TRBV7-9,NA,TRBJ1-2,CASSFFGQGALGYTF,TGTGCCAGCAGCTTCTTTGGACAGGGGGCCCTAGGCTACACCTTC
TRBD1,TRBV7-3,NA,TRBJ2-7,CASSPDRGYEQYF,TGTGCCAGCAGCCCTGACAGGGGTTACGAGCAGTACTTC
NA,TRBV19,NA,TRBJ2-5,CASSSTAGGTQYF,TGTGCCAGTAGTTCGACCGCCGGTGGGACCCAGTACTTC
TRBD1,TRBV27,once,TRBJ1-2,CASSERDSGNYGYTF,TGTGCCAGCAGTGAAAGGGACAGCGGTAACTATGGCTACACCTTC
TRBD2,TRBV15,NA,TRBJ2-7,CATSRSRASGSYEQYF,TGTGCCACCAGCAGATCTCGGGCTAGCGGCTCCTACGAGCAGTACTTC
TRBD1,TRBV23-1,NA,TRBJ2-6,CASSREAQQGATSSGANVLTF,TGCGCCAGCAGTCGCGAAGCCCAACAGGGGGCAACCTCCTCTGGGGCCAACGTCCTGACTTTC
TRBD1,TRBV6-5,NA,TRBJ1-5,CASSQTGGNQPQHF,TGTGCCAGCAGTCAGACAGGGGGCAATCAGCCCCAGCATTTT
NA,TRBV9,NA,TRBJ1-1,CASSVVVRAEAFF,TGTGCCAGCAGCGTAGTCGTCAGGGCTGAAGCTTTCTTT
NA,TRBV6-6,NA,TRBJ2-5,CASTDRETQYF,TGTGCCAGCACCGACCGGGAGACCCAGTACTTC
TRBD1,TRBV2,NA,TRBJ1-5,CASRAGQSNQPQHF,TGTGCCAGCAGGGCGGGACAGAGCAATCAGCCCCAGCATTTT
NA,TRBV5-6,NA,TRBJ1-4,CASSLGGVGKLFF,TGTGCCAGCAGCTTGGGAGGGGTTGGAAAACTGTTTTTT
TRBD1,TRBV28,NA,TRBJ2-7,CASSLGQGASFSYEQYF,TGTGCCAGCAGTTTGGGGCAGGGGGCCTCCTTCTCCTACGAGCAGTACTTC
NA,TRBV9,NA,TRBJ1-2,CASSPRTVNYGYTF,TGTGCCAGCAGCCCCCGGACGGTGAACTATGGCTACACCTTC
NA,TRBV6-5,NA,TRBJ2-3,CASSYGSYPTDTQYF,TGTGCCAGCAGTTACGGGTCGTATCCCACAGATACGCAGTATTTT
NA,TRBV5-1,NA,TRBJ2-3,CASSLRAGDTQYF,TGCGCCAGCAGCTTACGAGCGGGAGATACGCAGTATTTT
TRBD2,TRBV9,NA,TRBJ2-1,CASSDLGLAGGPSGNEQFF,TGTGCCAGCAGCGACCTGGGACTAGCGGGAGGGCCTAGTGGGAATGAGCAGTTCTTC
TRBD1,TRBV15,NA,TRBJ2-7,CATSNLRQGDYEQYF,TGTGCCACCAGCAACTTAAGACAGGGTGACTACGAGCAGTACTTC
TRBD1,TRBV28,NA,TRBJ1-1,CASSQGDRAAEAFF,TGTGCCAGCAGTCAGGGGGACAGGGCCGCCGAAGCTTTCTTT
NA,TRBV5-1,NA,TRBJ2-1,CASSFNSYNEQFF,TGCGCCAGCAGCTTCAATAGCTACAATGAGCAGTTCTTC
NA,TRBV25-1,many,TRBJ1-5,CASSPSVGSNQPQHF,TGTGCCAGCAGCCCATCCGTGGGGAGCAATCAGCCCCAGCATTTT
NA,TRBV6-1,NA,TRBJ1-2,CASSEGPGVSYGYTF,TGTGCCAGCAGTGAAGGTCCAGGGGTTAGTTATGGCTACACCTTC
NA,TRBV2,few,TRBJ1-2,CASSVNDDYGYTF,TGTGCCAGCAGCGTTAACGACGACTATGGCTACACCTTC
NA,TRBV5-1,many,TRBJ2-2,CASSPDGNTGELFF,TGCGCCAGCAGCCCGGACGGGAACACCGGGGAGCTGTTTTTT
NA,TRBV10-1,NA,TRBJ2-7,CASSEQGHEQYF,TGCGCCAGCAGTGAGCAGGGGCACGAGCAGTACTTC
TRBD2,TRBV29-1,NA,TRBJ2-1,CSRSMGAGASEQFF,TGCAGCAGGTCCATGGGTGCGGGAGCGTCGGAGCAGTTCTTC
TRBD2,TRBV2,NA,TRBJ2-5,CATTRGEGQYF,TGTGCCACCACGCGGGGGGAGGGCCAGTACTTC
NA,TRBV27,NA,TRBJ1-6,CASSLAGLNSPLHF,TGTGCCAGCAGTTTGGCAGGCCTTAATTCACCCCTCCACTTT
TRBD2,TRBV25-1,NA,TRBJ2-3,CASSLAGAQYF,TGTGCCAGCAGTCTAGCGGGAGCGCAGTATTTT
TRBD2,TRBV30,NA,TRBJ2-1,CAWSDNGRSNEQFF,TGTGCCTGGAGTGACAACGGGAGGTCGAATGAGCAGTTCTTC
NA,TRBV6-1,NA,TRBJ1-3,CASSEASAGWVSGNTIYF,TGTGCCAGCAGTGAAGCCTCCGCAGGGTGGGTTTCTGGAAACACCATATATTTT
NA,TRBV6-6,NA,TRBJ1-2,CASRLIRQAYGYTF,TGTGCCAGCAGGCTCATCAGACAAGCCTATGGCTACACCTTC
NA,TRBV5-1,NA,TRBJ2-7,CASSTLFRENYEQYF,TGCGCCAGCAGCACCTTATTCCGGGAAAACTACGAGCAGTACTTC
NA,TRBV2,NA,TRBJ1-4,CASILRLNEKLFF,TGTGCCAGCATCCTACGACTCAATGAAAAACTGTTTTTT
NA,TRBV27,NA,TRBJ1-1,CATKPGWGLDTEAFF,TGTGCCACGAAACCCGGATGGGGGCTAGACACTGAAGCTTTCTTT
NA,TRBV7-9,NA,TRBJ1-1,CASSLSLGGDTEAFF,TGTGCCAGCAGCCTGAGCCTGGGAGGAGACACTGAAGCTTTCTTT
NA,TRBV18,NA,TRBJ2-7,CASLQGYEQYF,TGTGCCAGTTTACAGGGCTACGAGCAGTACTTC
TRBD1,TRBV7-2,NA,TRBJ1-2,CASSVLQGRGDGYTF,TGTGCCAGCAGCGTCTTACAGGGGCGGGGAGATGGCTACACCTTC
NA,TRBV28,NA,TRBJ2-5,CASSSVVETQYF,TGTGCCAGCAGTTCCGTAGTGGAGACCCAGTACTTC
TRBD2,TRBV2,NA,TRBJ2-7,CASSGTSGYGEQYF,TGTGCCAGCAGCGGGACTAGCGGGTATGGCGAGCAGTACTTC
TRBD1,TRBV5-1,NA,TRBJ1-1,CASSLELGQRAFF,TGCGCCAGCAGCTTGGAACTGGGACAGAGAGCTTTCTTT
TRBD1,TRBV28,once,TRBJ1-2,CASSLAGQGARNYGYTF,TGTGCCAGCAGTTTAGCGGGACAGGGGGCGCGGAACTATGGCTACACCTTC
TRBD2,TRBV28,few,TRBJ2-3,CASSLGLDTDTQYF,TGTGCCAGCAGTTTGGGACTAGACACAGATACGCAGTATTTT
TRBD1,TRBV6-6,NA,TRBJ1-1,CASSYSGQGVQAFF,TGTGCCAGCAGTTACTCGGGGCAGGGGGTGCAAGCTTTCTTT
NA,TRBV27,NA,TRBJ2-7,CASSPGSRYEQYF,TGTGCCAGCTCCCCAGGGAGTCGATACGAGCAGTACTTC
NA,TRBV18,NA,TRBJ1-2,CASSPGRSSEGYGYTF,TGTGCCAGCTCCCCGGGACGCTCCTCCGAAGGCTATGGCTACACCTTC
TRBD2,TRBV7-3,NA,TRBJ2-1,CASSPTATSGSKQFF,TGTGCCAGCAGCCCCACCGCGACGAGCGGGAGTAAGCAGTTCTTC
NA,TRBV7-2,NA,TRBJ2-2,CASSLGSATGELFF,TGTGCCAGCAGCTTGGGTTCTGCCACCGGGGAGCTGTTTTTT
TRBD2,TRBV9,NA,TRBJ2-1,CASSVALAGGNEQFF,TGTGCCAGCAGCGTAGCTCTAGCGGGAGGGAATGAGCAGTTCTTC
TRBD1,TRBV28,NA,TRBJ1-5,CASRLGTAHQPQHF,TGTGCCAGCAGACTCGGGACAGCTCATCAGCCCCAGCATTTT
NA,TRBV10-2,few,TRBJ2-3,CASSDNPSGTDTQYF,TGCGCCAGCAGTGATAACCCAAGTGGCACAGATACGCAGTATTTT
NA,TRBV2,NA,TRBJ1-4,CASCGTGREKLFF,TGTGCCAGCTGCGGAACAGGGCGTGAAAAACTGTTTTTT
NA,TRBV2,NA,TRBJ1-2,CASRLLAPNYGYTF,TGTGCCAGCAGACTGCTAGCACCTAACTATGGCTACACCTTC
NA,TRBV4-3,NA,TRBJ2-5,CASSQDSPRGHFRETQYF,TGCGCCAGCAGCCAAGATTCCCCCAGGGGCCATTTTAGAGAGACCCAGTACTTC
NA,TRBV18,NA,TRBJ1-1,CASSLAQGRLMGTEAFF,TGTGCCAGCTCGCTGGCACAGGGTAGACTGATGGGCACTGAAGCTTTCTTT
NA,TRBV5-1,few,TRBJ1-1,CASSLGPQGTEAFF,TGCGCCAGCAGCTTGGGGCCACAGGGCACTGAAGCTTTCTTT
TRBD1,TRBV5-1,NA,TRBJ2-3,CASSAGTGSTDTQYF,TGCGCCAGCAGCGCGGGGACAGGGAGCACAGATACGCAGTATTTT
NA,TRBV18,NA,TRBJ2-7,CASSPPGIHYEQYF,TGTGCCAGCTCACCCCCCGGGATCCACTACGAGCAGTACTTC